This is a list of T cell receptor beta chains from one sample in a study of OX40 agonist ivuxolimab in advanced cancers. The method was immunoSEQ multiplex PCR; TCRdb's version includes in-frame clones alone and lacks a portion of them. This sample has about 40,000 clones, with around 84% found just once. The specimen comprised CD4+ or CD8+ T cells sorted from blood, sampled in a trial of the OX40 agonist ivuxolimab. The receptor set was obtained from an adult with an advanced solid tumor such as melanoma, head and neck, liver or kidney cancer. Each CDR3 is given with its conserved first and last residue. The D gene is left open where the match is weak. Only some rows state a clone size, as once, few, many or a class for expanded clones.

v_call	d_call	cdr3_length	j_call	clone_size	cdr3_aa	cdr3_nt
TRBV11-3	TRBD2	15	TRBJ2-1	NA	CASSSGAGVGNEQFF	TGTGCCAGCAGCTCGGGAGCGGGAGTTGGTAATGAGCAGTTCTTC
TRBV11-3	NA	14	TRBJ1-1	NA	CASSGLTVNTEAFF	TGTGCCAGCAGCGGATTGACAGTGAACACTGAAGCTTTCTTT
TRBV6-1	TRBD2	15	TRBJ2-7	NA	CASTSTTSGNYEQYF	TGTGCCAGCACCAGCACCACTAGCGGGAACTACGAGCAGTACTTC
TRBV11-1	NA	12	TRBJ1-1	NA	CASSFSNTEAFF	TGTGCCAGCAGCTTTTCCAACACTGAAGCTTTCTTT
TRBV6-5	NA	14	TRBJ1-2	NA	CASSYSGADYGYTF	TGTGCCAGCAGTTACTCAGGGGCTGACTATGGCTACACCTTC
TRBV21-1	NA	13	TRBJ1-1	once	CASRDDRASEAFF	TGTGCCAGCAGAGACGACAGAGCAAGTGAAGCTTTCTTT
TRBV6-5	NA	15	TRBJ2-5	NA	CASSYSIGQPGEQYF	TGTGCCAGCAGTTACTCGATTGGACAGCCGGGAGAGCAGTACTTC
TRBV7-6	TRBD2	12	TRBJ2-1	NA	CASSSRGGGQFF	TGTGCCAGCAGCTCCCGCGGGGGAGGGCAGTTCTTC
TRBV6-5	NA	13	TRBJ2-7	NA	CASSYSRAYEQYF	TGTGCCAGCAGTTACAGCAGGGCCTACGAGCAGTACTTC
TRBV27	NA	13	TRBJ2-7	NA	CASSHGRAYEQYF	TGTGCCAGCAGCCACGGGAGAGCCTACGAGCAGTACTTC
TRBV6-5	NA	14	TRBJ2-1	NA	CASRGDIPYNEQFF	TGTGCCAGCAGGGGGGACATCCCCTACAATGAGCAGTTCTTC
TRBV4-2	TRBD1	14	TRBJ2-4	NA	CASSPSTGGNIQYF	TGTGCCAGCAGCCCGTCGACAGGGGGGAACATTCAGTACTTC
TRBV4-2	NA	14	TRBJ1-4	NA	CASSQVGANEKLFF	TGTGCCAGCAGCCAAGTGGGGGCTAATGAAAAACTGTTTTTT
TRBV19	TRBD1	15	TRBJ1-1	NA	CASSTSGTANTEAFF	TGTGCCAGTAGTACGTCCGGGACAGCGAACACTGAAGCTTTCTTT
TRBV7-9	NA	12	TRBJ2-7	NA	CASSLMVNEQYF	TGTGCCAGCAGCTTGATGGTAAACGAGCAGTACTTC
TRBV5-1	TRBD2	17	TRBJ2-4	NA	CASSPSHSGFAKNIQYF	TGCGCCAGCAGCCCCTCGCATAGCGGGTTTGCCAAAAACATTCAGTACTTC
TRBV11-2	NA	14	TRBJ2-7	NA	CASSLYGYSYEQYF	TGTGCCAGCAGCTTATACGGGTACTCCTACGAGCAGTACTTC
TRBV15	NA	11	TRBJ2-5	NA	CATSSTDKQYF	TGTGCCACCAGCAGTACAGATAAGCAGTACTTC
TRBV5-6	NA	12	TRBJ1-1	NA	CASSSVHTEAFF	TGTGCCAGCAGCTCGGTCCACACTGAAGCTTTCTTT
TRBV7-6	NA	15	TRBJ1-1	once	CASSLELDMNTEAFF	TGTGCCAGCAGCTTAGAATTGGACATGAACACTGAAGCTTTCTTT
TRBV7-2	TRBD2	16	TRBJ2-3	NA	CASSLFRQRGSDTQYF	TGTGCCAGCAGCCTCTTTAGGCAGCGGGGATCGGATACGCAGTATTTT
TRBV7-9	TRBD1	14	TRBJ2-7	once	CASTLGDRVYEQYF	TGTGCCAGCACCTTAGGGGACAGGGTGTACGAGCAGTACTTC
TRBV6-5	TRBD2	14	TRBJ2-2	NA	CASRPRGVTGELFF	TGTGCCAGCAGACCCCGGGGGGTCACCGGGGAGCTGTTTTTT
TRBV7-9	NA	13	TRBJ2-1	once	CASSLITGRGQFF	TGTGCCAGCAGCCTGATTACAGGGAGGGGTCAGTTCTTC
TRBV2	TRBD2	15	TRBJ2-3	NA	CASIRSAGVGDTQYF	TGTGCCAGCATCCGGAGTGCGGGAGTGGGAGATACGCAGTATTTT
TRBV9	NA	14	TRBJ1-1	NA	CASSVVGPNTEAFF	TGTGCCAGCAGCGTAGTGGGACCTAACACTGAAGCTTTCTTT
TRBV5-5	NA	13	TRBJ2-7	NA	CASSYRGGNEQYF	TGTGCCAGCAGCTACAGGGGGGGCAACGAGCAGTACTTC
TRBV19	TRBD1	13	TRBJ1-2	few	CASQQGTNYGYTF	TGTGCCAGCCAACAGGGGACTAACTATGGCTACACCTTC
TRBV27	NA	15	TRBJ1-1	few	CASSSNAKGGTEAFF	TGTGCCAGCAGTTCGAATGCGAAGGGGGGCACTGAAGCTTTCTTT
TRBV4-3	NA	12	TRBJ2-5	NA	CASSQGSETQYF	TGCGCCAGCAGCCAAGGATCAGAGACCCAGTACTTC
TRBV4-1	NA	14	TRBJ2-1	NA	CASSQKDRTREQFF	TGCGCCAGCAGCCAAAAAGACCGGACTCGTGAGCAGTTCTTC
TRBV4-2	NA	14	TRBJ2-7	once	CASSQEAVSYEQYF	TGTGCCAGCAGCCAAGAAGCGGTCTCCTACGAGCAGTACTTC
TRBV10-3	NA	13	TRBJ2-5	NA	CAISESSQETQYF	TGTGCCATCAGTGAGTCCTCACAAGAGACCCAGTACTTC
TRBV7-2	NA	13	TRBJ2-1	NA	CASSLEGNNEQFF	TGTGCCAGCAGCCTCGAGGGGAACAATGAGCAGTTCTTC
TRBV15	NA	16	TRBJ2-7	NA	CATSRDRDTSRYEQYF	TGTGCCACCAGCAGAGATCGGGACACCTCACGGTACGAGCAGTACTTC
TRBV27	NA	13	TRBJ1-1	NA	CASRVGANTEAFF	TGTGCCAGCAGGGTAGGGGCGAACACTGAAGCTTTCTTT
TRBV30	NA	11	TRBJ1-1	NA	CAWTVNTEAFF	TGTGCCTGGACGGTGAACACTGAAGCTTTCTTT
TRBV5-6	NA	15	TRBJ2-1	NA	CASSLRQRPYNEQFF	TGTGCCAGCAGCTTAAGACAGCGACCCTACAATGAGCAGTTCTTC
TRBV4-2	TRBD1	17	TRBJ1-3	NA	CASSQDLSGQGGDTIYF	TGTGCCAGCAGCCAAGACCTTTCGGGACAGGGTGGGGACACCATATATTTT